This T cell receptor (beta chain) was identified during a study of shared clonotypes between healthy human individuals (TCRdb year 2020). Regarding the research as a whole: Two women and a few men aged 18 to 49 years were included in the cohort. Different laboratories and diverse techniques were used to prepare libraries and sequence TCR repertoires, to increase sequencing depth and limit assay-specific biases. Leukapheresis yielded between about 0.94 and 10 billion PBMCs per donor. For each donor, CD4 naive and CD4 memory were each given three plates, CD8 naive was given two plates, and CD8 memory was given one plate. To estimate repertoire size and how much clonotype sharing occurs between individuals, the study deeply sequenced the blood TCR repertoires of roughly 5 healthy adults. On the study overall, not on this receptor specifically: Sampling was limited to blood, and TCR repertoires in tissue likely differ from TCR repertoires in blood. Pairwise subsampling led to the expectation that sequencing depth would affect the degree of clonotype sharing among donors. Larger estimated clonotype richness was generally found for naive subsets than for memory subsets. Higher generation probabilities were observed for clonotypes shared by all four sorted-subset donors than for non-shared clonotypes. Even with the large sequencing depth, rarefaction of the sorted-subset datasets indicated that sequencing was incomplete. Because the study included only a small number of donors, the genetic and exposure-history diversity represented was limited. Roughly 5% of naive CD4, roughly 3.6% of naive CD8, approximately 2% of memory CD4, and around 0.4% of memory CD8 clonotypes were shared across several donors.

Healthy HIV-negative adults with no recently reported acute infections or vaccinations were included as donors. Every donor was a Caucasian adult living in Nashville, Tennessee, USA. CD4+ T cells were enriched through magnetic negative selection, after which naive cells were positively selected on CD45RA and the remaining negative fraction served as the memory subset. Blood was collected by leukapheresis, and PBMCs were isolated by Ficoll-Histopaque density gradient centrifugation and then cryopreserved in liquid nitrogen vapor phase. Analytical flow cytometry was used to check the purity and quantity of every magnetically sorted T cell population. From each sorted fraction, genomic DNA was isolated and quantified by UV absorbance on a Nanodrop 2000c. Of note for this clone: It has no known antigen specificity. Qualities for individual bases were not recorded, and no much larger clone is one base off.

Using the deep immunoSEQ assay, TCR CDR3 regions were amplified from genomic DNA by multiplex PCR. Extracted genomic DNA from each cell subset was spread evenly across all wells of several immunoSEQ 96-well plates, with each plate serving as a replicate. For sorted subsets, approximately 0.2 ug of genomic DNA, equivalent to roughly 33,000 T cell genomes, went into each replicate PCR. Purified libraries were measured with a Qubit 3.0 fluorometer, size-checked on a Bioanalyzer 2100, and measured again with the KAPA Library Quantification kit. Each immunoSEQ 96-well plate was sequenced on its own single-read 150-cycle Illumina NextSeq 550 flow cell. Per the source publication's procedure: Because the immunoSEQ output included only junctional sequences and no quality scores, the filtering could not be the same as the filtering used for full-length reads. To assign V/J genes and CDR3, sequences were annotated against IMGT germline references using PyIR, a Python wrapper for IgBLAST v1.9. Any read was removed if the V/J assignment was weak (E-value above 1e-6), the CDR3 was missing, or the read contained stop codons, out-of-frame junctions, or ambiguous translated residues. V3J clonotypes were defined as sequences sharing the same inferred V gene, J gene, and CDR3 amino acid sequence. Percentage overlap between repertoires was computed as shared unique clonotypes divided by the size of the smaller repertoire. Three approaches were used to assess repertoire richness: RTK rarefaction, the Chao1 estimator, and Recon v2.1 estimates of unobserved clonotypes. Generation probabilities for all TCRbeta clonotypes obtained by the gDNA method from a handful of donors were computed using OLGA. The clones in this table, taken by TCRdb from immuneACCESS, are in-frame only. Not every clone is retained; where verified, under half of the shortfall comes from an unresolved V gene, and the cause of the rest is unknown. The DNA gave D and trimming, while V, J and clone size come from that table. The sample has 2 million to 3 million clones on record, more than 85% of them singletons. Around 0.4% of the sample is held by the ten biggest clonotypes.

From cysteine to phenylalanine, the CDR3 is 17 amino acids long. Just CDR3 DNA is preserved here, 51 bases in frame from base 1. CDR1 is given as SGDLS and CDR2 as YYNGEE, both from the germline V gene. Relative to germline, V is missing 3 bases and J is missing 7 bases, with 10 bases of the junction outside any gene match. The chain couples TRBV9 to TRBJ2-1; 13 central bases correspond to TRBD2. The sequence derives from a man between 18 and 29 years old in good health. Some clones in this sample may be carry-over from other donors' samples. The sample comprised naive CD4+ T cells from PBMCs. The cell subset or site label corresponds to: CD45RA+ positively selected. The DNA is as follows: TGTGCCAGCAGCGAAACTAGCGGGAGGGCCGCATCGAATGAGCAGTTCTTC. Its product reads: CASSETSGRAASNEQFF.